This TCR beta chain was retrieved from a study of identical twins. This clonotype was detected many times. This CDR3 spans 15 amino acids. Germline CDR1 reads SQVTM; CDR2 reads ANQGSEA. After removal of 4 bases from V and 6 bases from J, the junction contained 5 bases not matched to a gene. TCRdb processed the 5' RACE reads anew with MiXCR; each CDR3 protein has one entry. The sample holds hundreds of thousands of distinct CDR3 sequences, around 5.7% seen once. This sequence originates from a man in his late teens or twenties in good health. Sequenced input: naive T cells sorted from blood. The genes are TRBV29-1 and TRBJ2-1; 14 positions match TRBD2. This chain's CDR3 is CSVVRGTSGSNEQFF. The CDR3 DNA reads as TGCAGCGTTGTTCGGGGGACTAGCGGGAGCAATGAGCAGTTCTTC.